This T cell receptor (beta chain) emerged from a study of blood T cells in healthy people across ages. A second about 7 to 11 cycle PCR used barcoded and J-beta primers. Each CDR3 protein is one row after TCRdb ran MiXCR on the 5' RACE reads. The sample consists of 1.2 million to 1.5 million distinct CDR3 sequences, about 43% of them appearing once. With regard to this clonotype: A read error may account for a junction end that differs from germline.

Per germline, CDR1 KGHDR and CDR2 SFDVKD. This CDR3 contains 11 residues. This receptor was taken from a woman younger than 35 in good health. Sequences were obtained from blood. The chain combines TRBV24-1 with TRBJ1-6, with 9 bases fitting TRBD1. CDR3: CDGTGFAPLHF. CDR3 DNA: TGCGACGGGACAGGGTTCGCACCCCTCCACTTT.